The 19 T cell receptor beta chains listed next were all sequenced from one sample in a study of cytomegalovirus exposure and HLA in healthy donors. PCR used 60 Vbeta primers and 13 Jbeta primers. Here immunoSEQ multiplex PCR was the method, and the copy in TCRdb shows in-frame clones only, minus some. The sample is made up of some 48,000 clones, and the top ten hold under 2.5% of it. Sequencing was performed on PBMCs. The source is a middle-aged woman in good health and CMV-seronegative.

V usage is TRBV4-2 and J usage is TRBJ2-3, with 9 nucleotides matching TRBD2. V shed 2 bases, J shed 1 base, and the junction held 1 base outside the gene matches. The CDR3 extends over 15 amino acids. The germline V gene has CDR1 LGHNA and CDR2 YNFKEQ. The CDR3: CASSQRLAGTDTQYF. CDR3 sequence (DNA): TGTGCCAGCAGCCAAAGACTAGCGGGCACAGATACGCAGTATTTT.

The chain employs TRBV6-9 and TRBJ1-5, with D possibly being TRBD1 (6 bases). Trimming took 5 bases from V and 0 from J, leaving 20 bases between them. This CDR3 contains 18 residues. Germline CDR1 reads MNHGY; CDR2 reads SVAAGI. The CDR3 reads CASSPLWTEPRSNQPQHF. CDR3 sequence (DNA): TGTGCCAGCAGTCCCCTCTGGACAGAGCCCCGTAGCAATCAGCCCCAGCATTTT.

The V and J genes are TRBV7-9 and TRBJ1-3, with 8 bases identical to TRBD1. V shed 1 base, J shed 3 bases, and the junction held 5 bases outside the gene matches. Germline values: CDR1 SEHNR, CDR2 FQNEAQ (reference sequence). CDR3 length: 16 amino acids. CDR3 amino acids: CASSLDRGSYGNTIYF. In nucleotides, the CDR3 is TGTGCCAGCAGCTTAGACAGGGGGAGTTATGGAAACACCATATATTTT.

The chain uses TRBV10-3 and TRBJ1-5, with a possible D match to TRBD1 (5 bases). V lost 3 bases and J 2 bases, leaving 17 bases between the germline ends. The CDR3 has 17 residues. In germline, CDR1 is ENHRY, CDR2 SYGVKD. The CDR3 sequence: CAISDPQGLTGNQPQHF. In DNA form, the CDR3 reads TGTGCCATCAGTGACCCTCAGGGCCTAACGGGCAATCAGCCCCAGCATTTT.

V is TRBV30 and J is TRBJ2-1; 10 positions match TRBD2. Germline V lookup: CDR1 GTSNPN, CDR2 SVGIG (reference sequence). The CDR3 loop spans 14 amino acids. Germline trimming cut 3 bases from V and 6 bases from J; bases unmatched to any gene: 5. CDR3: CAWRKVAGGNEQFF. CDR3 DNA: TGTGCCTGGAGGAAGGTAGCGGGAGGCAATGAGCAGTTCTTC.

This sequence joins TRBV18 and TRBJ1-5; tentatively, D is TRBD1 (6 bases). Germline-derived CDR1 and CDR2 are KGHSH and LQKENI. V was clipped by 3 bases and J by 3 bases, with 12 bases between them. The CDR3 is 15 residues long. This chain's CDR3 is CASSPTAGDNQPQHF. The DNA of the CDR3 is TGTGCCAGCTCACCCACAGCAGGGGACAATCAGCCCCAGCATTTT.

This clone is identified as medium-sized (0.01 to 0.1%) from frequency. J is TRBJ1-3 and V is TRBV10-3, with D perhaps matching TRBD1 (6 bases). Germline V gene sequence: CDR1 ENHRY, CDR2 SYGVKD. The CDR3 totals 13 residues. Trimming removed 10 bases at V and 0 bases at J, with 10 bases between. The CDR3 DNA follows: TGTGCCACCGAGGGGGACTCTGGAAACACCATATATTTT. This translates into CATEGDSGNTIYF.

The chain recombines TRBV7-6 with TRBJ2-2; D is unresolved. There are 11 residues in the CDR3. The V end lost 5 bases, the J end lost 8 bases, and 6 bases lay between the germline ends. Per germline, CDR1 SGHVS and CDR2 FNYEAQ. In DNA, the CDR3 is TGTGCCAGCAGCCCAGGAGGGGAGCTGTTTTTT. Its protein product is CASSPGGELFF.

V gene TRBV6-1 combines with J gene TRBJ2-5; a possible D gene is TRBD1 (6 bases). Trimming removed 1 base at V and 4 bases at J, with 13 bases between. This CDR3 is built from 15 residues. Germline CDR1 MNHNS, CDR2 SASEGT. CDR3 loop: CASSEGGSRGETQYF. The CDR3 DNA reads TGTGCCAGCAGTGAAGGGGGTAGCAGGGGAGAGACCCAGTACTTC.

The chain joins TRBV18 to TRBJ1-1; D gene uncertain. Trimming left V 0 bases short and J 1 base short, with 9 bases between. This CDR3 spans 15 amino acids. CDR1 and CDR2 (germline): KGHSH, LQKENI. CDR3 sequence: CASSPPAGRNTEAFF. Written as DNA, the CDR3 is TGTGCCAGCTCACCACCGGCGGGGAGGAACACTGAAGCTTTCTTT.

CDR3 bases: TGTGCTAGTGGTTTGTACGGGAATCAGTATGGCTACACCTTC. Amino acid sequence: CASGLYGNQYGYTF. The chain links TRBV12-5 to TRBJ1-2; unclear D gene. The germline V gene has CDR1 LGHNT and CDR2 FRNRAP. Trimming shortened V by 2 bases and J by 5 bases, and 12 bases separated the two germline ends. The CDR3 totals 14 residues.

The rearrangement links TRBV9 to TRBJ2-1, with 8 bases that match TRBD2. V dropped 1 base and J dropped 0; count of bases not matched to a gene: 0. Germline V gives CDR1 SGDLS, CDR2 YYNGEE. This CDR3 has 15 residues. CDR3 amino acids: CASSVSGSSYNEQFF. In DNA, the CDR3 is TGTGCCAGCAGCGTAAGCGGGAGCTCCTACAATGAGCAGTTCTTC.

The rearrangement joins TRBV2 to TRBJ2-3, with 8 bases identical to TRBD1. Germline V lookup: CDR1 SNHLY, CDR2 FYNNEI. The CDR3 loop spans 14 amino acids. J lost 2 bases, V lost 6 bases, and 4 bases had no gene match. The CDR3 nucleotides are TGTGCCAGCAGGTCCAGGGGGCTCACAGATACGCAGTATTTT. It translates to CASRSRGLTDTQYF.

V is TRBV6-1 and J is TRBJ2-3; TRBD2 matches 11 bases. The CDR3 sequence is 16 residues long. J gave up 2 bases and V 4 bases, and 5 bases lay outside the gene matches. Germline CDR1 and CDR2: MNHNS and SASEGT. CDR3 nucleotides: TGTGCCAGCAGTGCTCGACTAGCGGGGAACACAGATACGCAGTATTTT. Its translation is CASSARLAGNTDTQYF.

The V and J genes are TRBV4-3 and TRBJ2-1, with 10 bases that match TRBD1. The germline V gene has CDR1 LGHNA and CDR2 YSLEER. CDR3 size: 16 residues. J was trimmed by 5 bases and V by 5 bases; bases with no gene match: 9. CDR3: CASSIEGQGVNNEQFF. The CDR3 region has the DNA TGCGCCAGCAGCATAGAAGGACAGGGGGTTAACAATGAGCAGTTCTTC.

The chain uses TRBV25-1 and TRBJ1-4; 9 bases are a match to TRBD1. Trimming removed 8 bases from V and 5 bases from J; junction bases left unmatched: 6. CDR1 is MGHDK and CDR2 is SYGVNS in the germline V gene. CDR3 length: 14 amino acids. The CDR3, as DNA: TGTGCCAGCGGGACAGGGATGGTCAATGAAAAACTGTTTTTT. Protein: CASGTGMVNEKLFF.

The rearrangement joins TRBV7-9 to TRBJ2-3, with D tentatively TRBD2 (6 bases). Germline V gives CDR1 SEHNR, CDR2 FQNEAQ (reference sequence). Between the trimmed V and J ends, which lost 6 bases and 6 bases, there was a span of 19 bases. This CDR3 has 15 amino acids. CDR3 in DNA: TGTGCCAGCAGTTACTCCTGGGCCCGGGGGGATACGCAGTATTTT. As protein: CASSYSWARGDTQYF.

The chain links TRBV5-1 to TRBJ1-5, with 10 bases that match TRBD1. Germline V gives CDR1 SGHRS, CDR2 YFSETQ. V trimming: 4 bases; J trimming: 5 bases; junction bases outside the gene matches: 3. The CDR3 totals 14 residues. The CDR3 protein is CASSQGTGDQPQHF. The CDR3 region has the DNA TGCGCCAGCAGCCAGGGGACAGGGGATCAGCCCCAGCATTTT.

The V and J genes are TRBV5-4 and TRBJ2-3, with 8 positions matching TRBD2. The CDR3 is 16 residues long. Unmatched junction bases numbered 7, after V lost 1 base and J lost 3 bases. Germline assignment: CDR1 SGHNT and CDR2 YYREEE (reference sequence). The CDR3 protein is CASSLPRGAATDTQYF. CDR3 nucleotides: TGTGCCAGCAGCTTGCCGCGGGGGGCCGCTACAGATACGCAGTATTTT.